The 19 T cell receptor beta chains presented below share a single source sample, sequenced in a study of blood T cell repertoires in COVID-19. Assay: immunoSEQ multiplex PCR; the TCRdb copy retains only in-frame clones and omits some. The sample lists a few hundred thousand clones, more than 75% occurring once. The sample consisted of peripheral blood. Receptor source: a man aged 55 to 70 with acute or convalescent COVID-19.

The chain employs TRBV29-1 and TRBJ2-5; TRBD2 matches at 10 bases. After removal of 4 bases from V and 1 base from J, the junction contained 6 bases not matched to a gene. Germline CDR1 SQVTM, CDR2 ANQGSEA. CDR3 size: 15 residues. The CDR3 nucleotides are TGCAGCGTTGGGGTAGCGGGGGGTTTCCAAGAGACCCAGTACTTC. Amino acids: CSVGVAGGFQETQYF. The full variable domain, rest sourced from reference TRBV29-1 and TRBJ2-5, is SAVISQKPSRDICQRGTSLTIQCQVDSQVTMMFWYRQQPGQSLTLIATANQGSEATYESGFVIDKFPISRPNLTFSTLTVSNMSPEDSSIYLCSVGVAGGFQETQYFGPGTRLLVL.

The chain combines TRBV5-1 with TRBJ2-7; TRBD1 matches 7 bases. J lost 2 bases, V lost 5 bases, and 7 bases had no gene match. The germline gives CDR1 SGHRS, CDR2 YFSETQ. The CDR3 is 14 residues long. The CDR3 sequence: CASRQAGTAYEQYF. In nucleotides, the CDR3 is TGCGCCAGCAGACAAGCCGGGACAGCCTACGAGCAGTACTTC.

The chain is built from TRBV9 and TRBJ2-3; 10 bases are a match to TRBD1. Trimming at V came to 4 bases and at J to 4 bases, leaving 6 bases not matched to a gene. The germline gives CDR1 SGDLS, CDR2 YYNGEE. CDR3 length: 15 residues. CDR3 sequence reads: CASSNYGTGADTQYF. In DNA form, the CDR3 reads TGTGCCAGCAGCAATTACGGGACAGGGGCAGATACGCAGTATTTT.

V gene TRBV18 combines with J gene TRBJ1-6; 8 nucleotides agree with TRBD1. This CDR3 comprises 16 residues. Trimming cost V 3 bases and J 4 bases; bases outside gene matches: 5. The germline V gene has CDR1 KGHSH and CDR2 LQKENI. CDR3 sequence (DNA): TGTGCCAGCTCACCTGATTGGACAGGGTATAATTCACCCCTCCACTTT. Translated: CASSPDWTGYNSPLHF.

This chain connects TRBV23-1 to TRBJ1-5; 9 bases are a match to TRBD1. TRBV23-1 is classed as an ORF, of uncertain function. With 0 bases clipped from V and 7 bases from J, the junction kept 10 bases outside the gene matches. This CDR3 has 17 residues. The CDR3 DNA follows: TGCGCCAGCAGTCAATCGGGGTTAGGACAGGGGTGCCAGCCCCAGCATTTT. It codes for CASSQSGLGQGCQPQHF.

This chain links TRBV28 with TRBJ2-7, with 10 bases aligning to TRBD1. The V gene end was trimmed by 5 bases and the J gene end by 2 bases; junction bases not matched to a gene: 6. The CDR3 length is 15 residues. The germline V gene encodes CDR1 MDHEN and CDR2 SYDVKM. CDR3 residues: CASSTGDRGAYEQYF. Written as DNA, the CDR3 is TGTGCCAGCAGTACCGGGGACAGGGGAGCCTACGAGCAGTACTTC.

The chain uses TRBV7-8 and TRBJ1-6; maybe TRBD1 (6 bases). The CDR3 is 15 residues long. The germline V gene encodes CDR1 SGHVS and CDR2 FQNEAQ. V lost 2 bases, J lost 10 bases, and 15 bases lay in between. The CDR3 DNA sequence: TGTGCCAGCAGCTTAACTTGGGCAGGGGACTCACCCCTCCACTTT. Residues: CASSLTWAGDSPLHF.

V and J are TRBV11-2 and TRBJ1-4, with 9 bases lining up with TRBD1. Germline CDR1 and CDR2: SGHAT and FQNNGV. The J segment lost 3 bases and the V segment lost 6 bases, leaving 2 bases of the junction unmatched. The CDR3 has 14 residues. CDR3 amino acids: CASRWTGANEKLFF. CDR3 bases: TGTGCCAGCAGGTGGACAGGGGCTAATGAAAAACTGTTTTTT.

This clone was picked up a small number of times. This chain connects TRBV2 to TRBJ2-1; weak D call: TRBD1 (6 bases). V lost 1 base and J 5 bases, leaving 12 bases between the germline ends. This CDR3 has 15 amino acids. From germline, CDR1 is SNHLY and CDR2 FYNNEI. The CDR3 coding sequence is TGTGCCAGCAGTGAAGTGGGGACAAACCACAATGAGCAGTTCTTC. This encodes CASSEVGTNHNEQFF.

V is TRBV5-5 and J is TRBJ2-7; perhaps TRBD1 as D (5 bases). The V end was cut by 4 bases, the J end by 2 bases, with 13 bases between. The CDR3 consists of 14 residues. Germline-derived CDR1 and CDR2 are SGHKS and YYEKEE (reference sequence). CDR3 residues: CASSLTQGPYEQYF. As DNA, the CDR3 is TGTGCCAGCAGCCTAACCCAGGGTCCCTACGAGCAGTACTTC.

This clone was recorded only once. The chain has TRBV7-9 and TRBJ2-1, with a possible D match to TRBD1 (6 bases). Germline values: CDR1 SEHNR, CDR2 FQNEAQ (reference sequence). V lost 7 bases, J lost 4 bases, and 11 bases lay in between. This CDR3 spans 13 amino acids. The CDR3 nucleotides read TGTGCCAGCACAGGGGCGACGTACAATGAGCAGTTCTTC. Its translation is CASTGATYNEQFF.

This rearrangement joins TRBV4-3 to TRBJ2-7, with 11 bases lining up with TRBD1. V trimming: 3 bases; J trimming: 2 bases; junction bases outside the gene matches: 0. CDR1 LGHNA and CDR2 YSLEER come from the germline V gene. This CDR3 has 14 residues. CDR3 residues: CASSQGQGAYEQYF. CDR3 coding DNA: TGCGCCAGCAGCCAGGGACAGGGGGCCTACGAGCAGTACTTC.

This clone was detected only once. The V call is TRBV5-1, the J call TRBJ1-1; no clear D. This CDR3 is built from 14 residues. Trimming took 0 bases from V and 6 from J, leaving 12 bases between them. Germline CDR1 reads SGHRS; CDR2 reads YFSETQ. The CDR3, as DNA: TGCGCCAGCAGCTTGGGCGGGAGTTCGGCTGAAGCTTTCTTT. Residues: CASSLGGSSAEAFF.

The chain uses TRBV12-3 or TRBV12-4 and TRBJ2-2, with D perhaps TRBD1 (6 bases). Between the trimmed V and J ends, which lost 7 bases and 6 bases, there was a span of 12 bases. The CDR3 has 13 amino acids. The CDR3 nucleotides are TGTGCCAGCAATATCAGGGGCGCCGGGGAGCTGTTTTTT. Translating it yields CASNIRGAGELFF.

The chain has TRBV19 and TRBJ1-5; 11 nucleotides match TRBD1. The trim removed 4 bases at V and 5 bases at J, leaving 7 bases unmatched. Germline CDR1 reads LNHDA; CDR2 reads SQIVND (reference sequence). The CDR3 extends over 16 amino acids. CDR3 bases: TGTGCCAGTAGTAGACCGGGACAGGGGGTTTATCAGCCCCAGCATTTT. Translating it yields CASSRPGQGVYQPQHF.

The chain uses TRBV28 and TRBJ2-7; the D gene is possibly TRBD1 (5 bases). Germline CDR1 reads MDHEN; CDR2 reads SYDVKM. With 6 bases removed from V and 1 base from J, the gap between germline ends came to 13 bases. The CDR3 is 14 residues long. This CDR3 reads CASRDWTLSYEQYF. The DNA of the CDR3 is TGTGCCAGCAGGGATTGGACACTTTCCTACGAGCAGTACTTC.

This clone was recorded at least ten times. V gene TRBV7-7 combines with J gene TRBJ2-2; D not resolved. Trimming took 5 bases from V and 5 from J, leaving 9 bases between them. Germline CDR1 and CDR2: SSHAT and FNYEAQ (reference sequence). The CDR3 has 13 amino acids. The CDR3 loop reads CASSLSQTGELFF. The CDR3 DNA is TGTGCCAGCAGCCTTAGTCAAACCGGGGAGCTGTTTTTT.

The V call is TRBV5-1, the J call TRBJ2-5; 7 nucleotides align to TRBD2. Germline V gives CDR1 SGHRS, CDR2 YFSETQ. This CDR3 is built from 15 residues. Losses at the gene ends were 4 bases for V and 4 bases for J; bases not matched to a gene: 10. CDR3 protein: CASSPGGTQGETQYF. CDR3 in DNA: TGCGCCAGCAGCCCCGGGGGGACCCAGGGAGAGACCCAGTACTTC.

The chain carries TRBV9 and TRBJ2-2, with 16 bases identical to TRBD2. The length of the CDR3 is 16 residues. V lost 4 bases to trimming and J lost 7 bases; unmatched junction nucleotides: 4. Germline V gives CDR1 SGDLS, CDR2 YYNGEE. The CDR3 DNA follows: TGTGCCAGCAGCATGGGACTAGCGGGGGGGAGCGGGGAGCTGTTTTTT. This gives the protein CASSMGLAGGSGELFF.